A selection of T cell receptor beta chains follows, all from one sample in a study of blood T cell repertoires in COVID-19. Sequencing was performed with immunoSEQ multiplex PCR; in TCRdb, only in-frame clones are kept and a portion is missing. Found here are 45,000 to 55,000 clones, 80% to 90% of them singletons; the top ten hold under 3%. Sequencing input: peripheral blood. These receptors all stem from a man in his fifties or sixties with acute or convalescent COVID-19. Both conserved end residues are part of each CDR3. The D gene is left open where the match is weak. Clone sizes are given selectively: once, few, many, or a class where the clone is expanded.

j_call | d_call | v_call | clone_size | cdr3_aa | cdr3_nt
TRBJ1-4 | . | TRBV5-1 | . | CASSLALGVREKLFF | TGCGCCAGCAGCTTGGCCCTTGGAGTACGGGAAAAACTGTTTTTT
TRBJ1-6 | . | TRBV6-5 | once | CASKSRGDSPLHF | TGTGCCAGCAAGTCCAGGGGCGATTCACCCCTCCACTTT
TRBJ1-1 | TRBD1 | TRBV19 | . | CASSNGQAVGTEAFF | TGTGCCAGTAGTAATGGACAGGCCGTAGGGACTGAAGCTTTCTTT
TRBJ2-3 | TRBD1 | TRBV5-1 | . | CASSLAPGQSTDTQYF | TGCGCCAGCAGCTTGGCCCCGGGACAGAGCACAGATACGCAGTATTTT
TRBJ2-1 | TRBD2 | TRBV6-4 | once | CASRSLAGGLDEQFF | TGTGCCAGCAGGAGTCTAGCGGGGGGCCTCGATGAGCAGTTCTTC
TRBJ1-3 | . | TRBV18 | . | CASSPQGSGNTIYF | TGTGCCAGCTCACCACAGGGGTCTGGAAACACCATATATTTT
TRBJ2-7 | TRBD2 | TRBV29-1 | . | CSAGGLAGGTPSEQYF | TGCAGCGCTGGGGGACTAGCGGGAGGAACCCCCTCCGAGCAGTACTTC
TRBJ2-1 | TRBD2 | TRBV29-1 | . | CSVGVAGGRDEQFF | TGCAGCGTGGGGGTAGCGGGAGGGAGGGATGAGCAGTTCTTC
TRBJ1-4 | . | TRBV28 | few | CASTSDEKLFF | TGTGCCAGCACCTCGGATGAAAAACTGTTTTTT
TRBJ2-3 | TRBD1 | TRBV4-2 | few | CASSQGDRGATDTQYF | TGTGCCAGCAGCCAAGGTGACAGGGGCGCCACAGATACGCAGTATTTT
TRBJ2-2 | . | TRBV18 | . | CASSPRGDSNTGELFF | TGTGCCAGCTCACCTAGGGGCGATTCGAACACCGGGGAGCTGTTTTTT
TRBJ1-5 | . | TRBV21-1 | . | CASSKSGGPGQGINQPQHF | TGTGCCAGCAGCAAGAGTGGGGGTCCGGGACAGGGTATCAATCAGCCCCAGCATTTT
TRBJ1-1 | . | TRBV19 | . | CASSIRAGVGNTEAFF | TGTGCCAGTAGTATTCGGGCAGGGGTAGGAAACACTGAAGCTTTCTTT
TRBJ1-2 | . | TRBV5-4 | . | CAIRGNGYGYTF | TGTGCCATAAGAGGGAACGGCTATGGCTACACCTTC
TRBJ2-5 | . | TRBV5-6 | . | CASSFGGTQYF | TGTGCCAGCAGCTTTGGCGGGACCCAGTACTTC
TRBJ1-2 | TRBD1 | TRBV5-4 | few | CASSKRDRDQGYGYTF | TGTGCCAGCAGCAAAAGGGACAGGGATCAGGGCTATGGCTACACCTTC
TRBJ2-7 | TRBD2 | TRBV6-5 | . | CASSYEGSGSREQYF | TGTGCCAGCAGTTATGAGGGTAGCGGGAGTCGGGAGCAGTACTTC
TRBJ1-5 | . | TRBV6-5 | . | CASSAAGANQPQHF | TGTGCCAGCAGCGCGGCTGGAGCTAATCAGCCCCAGCATTTT
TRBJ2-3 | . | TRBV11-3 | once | CASSVSGRTDTQYF | TGTGCCAGCAGCGTAAGCGGGCGAACAGATACGCAGTATTTT
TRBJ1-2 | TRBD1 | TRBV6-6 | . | CASSPWDRGLGYTF | TGTGCCAGCAGTCCGTGGGACAGGGGGCTCGGCTACACCTTC
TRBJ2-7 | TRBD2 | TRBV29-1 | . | CSVLYTLAGEHQYF | TGCAGCGTTCTATACACTCTAGCGGGAGAGCACCAGTACTTC
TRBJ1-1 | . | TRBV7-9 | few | CASSLWSVNTEAFF | TGTGCCAGCAGCTTATGGTCAGTGAACACTGAAGCTTTCTTT